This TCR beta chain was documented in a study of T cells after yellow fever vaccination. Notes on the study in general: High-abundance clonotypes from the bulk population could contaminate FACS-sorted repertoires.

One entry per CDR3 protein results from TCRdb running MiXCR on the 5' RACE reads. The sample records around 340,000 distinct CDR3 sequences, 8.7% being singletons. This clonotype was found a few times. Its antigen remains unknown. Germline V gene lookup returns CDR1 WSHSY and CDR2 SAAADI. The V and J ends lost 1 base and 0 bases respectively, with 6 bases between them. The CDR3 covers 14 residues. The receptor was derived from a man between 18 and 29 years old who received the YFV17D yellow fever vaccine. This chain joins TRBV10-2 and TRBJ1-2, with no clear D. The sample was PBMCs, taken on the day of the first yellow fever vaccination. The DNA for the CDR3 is TGCGCCAGCAGTGAGTTGGGAGCTAACTATGGCTACACCTTC. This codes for CASSELGANYGYTF.